This T cell receptor beta chain was sequenced during a study of naive and memory T cell subsets. Regarding the study as a whole: The power law exponent of TCR abundance differed between naive and memory cells.

Germline CDR1 MNHEY, CDR2 SVGEGT. The CDR3 consists of 15 residues. Trimming removed 5 bases from V and 7 bases from J; junction bases left unmatched: 8. Both TRBC1 and TRBC2 were covered by a beta constant-region primer of two equimolar oligonucleotides. From the UMI-ligation and nested PCR reads, TCRdb called clonotypes with MiXCR, one entry per CDR3 protein. The table shows 70,000 to 95,000 distinct CDR3 sequences, with roughly 7% occurring only once. Turning to this clonotype: Its antigen is undetermined.

The chain links TRBV6-2 or TRBV6-3 to TRBJ2-1, with 10 bases aligning to TRBD1. The sequence was obtained from a human donor in good health. Material: central memory CD4+ T cells from blood. CDR3 sequence (DNA): TGTGCCAGCAGTCTGACAGGGGGCGCGGTAAATGAGCAGTTCTTC. Translating gives CASSLTGGAVNEQFF.